This T cell receptor (beta chain) came from a study of T cell changes during pregnancy in multiple sclerosis. Produced via immunoSEQ multiplex PCR; TCRdb's table is partial and in-frame only. The sample lists tens of thousands of clones; 75% to 95% were seen once. CDR1 and CDR2 from the germline V gene are SNHLY and FYNNEI. V was trimmed by 10 bases and J by 0 bases, leaving 16 bases between them. The CDR3 totals 15 residues. Here the sequenced sample was CD4+ T cells from peripheral blood mononuclear cells, taken before pregnancy. This receptor was identified in a female donor with multiple sclerosis, enrolled in a pregnancy study. The chain links TRBV2 to TRBJ2-1; D perhaps matches TRBD2 (5 bases). The CDR3, as DNA: TGTGCCACCAAAAAAGAAGGGAGCTCCTACAATGAGCAGTTCTTC. Translation gives CATKKEGSSYNEQFF.